The 11 T cell receptor delta chains presented below share a single source sample, sequenced in a study of Vδ1+ human thymocytes. General study results and limits: In the thymus, TRG and TRD repertoires looked highly polyclonal with Gaussian CDR3 lengths.

Extracted RNA was reverse transcribed into cDNA. CDR3 amplicons came from multiplex PCR with pooled V-gene forward and constant-region reverse primers. TCRdb redid the clone calls on the multiplex PCR reads with CATT. The sample consists of approximately 25,000 delta-chain clones, 25% to 30% of them appearing once. These TCRs are of unknown antigen specificity. The specimen was Vdelta1+ gamma-delta thymocytes from the thymus. Subset noted: FACS-sorted CD3+ TCRalphabeta- TCRVdelta1+ TCRVdelta2- thymocytes. Receptors were obtained from a boy in the first two years of life who had congenital heart surgery.

This clone turned up a few times. V is TRDV1 and J is TRDJ1, with 10 positions matching TRDD3. Looked up from germline, CDR1 is TSWWSYY and CDR2 is QGS. The CDR3 consists of 20 residues. V trimming: 1 base; J trimming: 0 bases; junction bases outside the gene matches: 14. CDR3 DNA sequence: TGTGCTCTTGGGGAACCTTTCCCACCGGGGGATACGGCGTACACCGATAAACTCATCTTT. This translates into CALGEPFPPGDTAYTDKLIF.

The chain uses TRDV1 and TRDJ1; D may be TRDD2 (6 bases). The germline gives CDR1 TSWWSYY, CDR2 QGS. V was shortened by 2 bases and J by 0 bases, with 25 bases between the two germline ends. CDR3 size: 20 residues. CDR3 coding DNA: TGTGCTCTTGGGGAAGGTCCTACGACGACGCCGTCTGGGTACACCGATAAACTCATCTTT. Translation gives CALGEGPTTTPSGYTDKLIF.

This clone has a handful of counts. V gene TRDV1 combines with J gene TRDJ1, with 8 bases that match TRDD3. The V segment lost 0 bases and the J segment 7 bases; nucleotides outside the gene matches: 13. The CDR3 is 17 residues long. Germline CDR1 TSWWSYY, CDR2 QGS. DNA of the CDR3: TGTGCTCTTGGGGAACTAAGGCTAAGTGGGGGATCATGTAAACTCATCTTT. It is translated as CALGELRLSGGSCKLIF.

This chain connects TRDV1 to TRDJ1; 11 bases are shared with TRDD3. Germline values: CDR1 TSWWSYY, CDR2 QGS. The CDR3 is made up of 21 amino acids. The V and J ends lost 0 bases and 0 bases, in that order; junction bases with no gene match: 15. CDR3 residues: CALGELRPPLGDTWYTDKLIF. The CDR3 coding sequence is TGTGCTCTTGGGGAACTTCGTCCTCCCCTGGGGGATACCTGGTACACCGATAAACTCATCTTT.

This clone was counted only a few times. This chain uses TRDV1 with TRDJ1, with TRDD3 identical over 9 bases. The V gene's germline CDR1 is TSWWSYY and CDR2 QGS. CDR3 length: 24 amino acids. J gave up 3 bases and V 5 bases, and 34 bases lay outside the gene matches. The CDR3 protein is CALGKGPVSSFSGIRDSSPDKLIF. The CDR3 DNA sequence: TGTGCTCTTGGGAAGGGGCCGGTTTCGAGTTTTTCGGGGATACGCGACTCGAGTCCCGATAAACTCATCTTT.

The rearrangement joins TRDV1 to TRDJ1; TRDD3 matches at 9 bases. Trimming removed 2 bases from V and 0 bases from J; junction bases left unmatched: 25. This CDR3 spans 23 amino acids. Per germline, CDR1 TSWWSYY and CDR2 QGS. DNA of the CDR3: TGTGCTCTTGGGGAAAGGGCTCCGTTCCGGATAATACTGGGGGACCAGTACACCGATAAACTCATCTTT. Protein sequence: CALGERAPFRIILGDQYTDKLIF.

The chain links TRDV1 to TRDJ1, with 8 positions matching TRDD3. Germline V gene sequence: CDR1 TSWWSYY, CDR2 QGS. This CDR3 is 20 amino acids long. J was trimmed by 2 bases and V by 3 bases; bases with no gene match: 20. The CDR3 coding sequence is TGTGCTCTTGGGGATAACTTCCGCCTCAGTACTGGGGGGGTAACCGATAAACTCATCTTT. It yields the protein CALGDNFRLSTGGVTDKLIF.

V and J are TRDV1 and TRDJ1; TRDD3 matches at 13 bases. Germline V gives CDR1 TSWWSYY, CDR2 QGS. With 2 bases clipped from V and 2 bases from J, the junction kept 20 bases outside the gene matches. This CDR3 is 22 amino acids long. CDR3 amino acids: CALGEKRAFWGVLGDTTDKLIF. Here the CDR3 DNA reads TGTGCTCTTGGGGAAAAAAGGGCATTTTGGGGCGTACTGGGGGATACGACCGATAAACTCATCTTT.

This rearrangement joins TRDV1 to TRDJ1; 12 nucleotides agree with TRDD3. This CDR3 is built from 19 residues. Germline lookup yields CDR1 TSWWSYY and CDR2 QGS. J gave up 1 base and V 4 bases, and 13 bases lay outside the gene matches. The CDR3 nucleotides read TGTGCTCTTGGGGGGCCTGCCCCTGGGGGATACGTCCTCACCGATAAACTCATCTTT. Residues: CALGGPAPGGYVLTDKLIF.

Points on this clone: Germline and junction disagree at one end, which may indicate a read error. This chain links TRDV1 with TRDJ1; 12 bases agree with TRDD3. The CDR3 contains 22 residues. Germline V gene data show CDR1 as TSWWSYY and CDR2 as QGS. CDR3 sequence: CAVGELIAMSLLGDTSPDKLIF. The CDR3 nucleotides read TGTGCTGTTGGGGAACTAATCGCGATGTCGTTACTGGGGGATACATCGCCCGATAAACTCATCTTT.

This clone showed up many times. V is TRDV1 and J is TRDJ1, with TRDD3 identical over 9 bases. The V segment lost 3 bases and the J segment 4 bases; nucleotides outside the gene matches: 12. CDR1 and CDR2 from the germline V gene are TSWWSYY and QGS. This CDR3 contains 17 residues. The CDR3 sequence is CALGENLYWGYGDKLIF. DNA for the CDR3: TGTGCTCTTGGGGAGAATCTGTACTGGGGATACGGCGATAAACTCATCTTT.